Following are 23 T cell receptor beta chains from one sample sequenced in a study of cytomegalovirus exposure and HLA in healthy donors. PCR primers comprised 60 Vbeta and 13 Jbeta primers. TCRdb's copy holds only in-frame clones and misses some; the assay was immunoSEQ multiplex PCR. The table for this sample gives over 200,000 clones. Sequencing was carried out using PBMCs. Receptors were obtained from a woman younger than 45 in good health and CMV-seropositive.

The chain employs TRBV6-5 and TRBJ1-1; D perhaps matches TRBD1 (6 bases). The CDR3 sequence is 15 residues long. Germline CDR1 and CDR2: MNHEY and SVGAGI. With 6 bases removed from V and 10 bases from J, the gap between germline ends came to 24 bases. CDR3 in amino acids: CASSQTGGDMRAAFF. Written as DNA, the CDR3 is TGTGCCAGCAGCCAAACGGGTGGGGACATGCGGGCAGCTTTCTTT.

V and J are TRBV29-1 and TRBJ2-7, with 15 bases matching TRBD2. This CDR3 region has 19 residues. J gave up 2 bases and V 6 bases, and 17 bases lay outside the gene matches. Germline V gives CDR1 SQVTM, CDR2 ANQGSEA. The CDR3 loop reads CSVGGLTRTSGRVTYEQYF. The CDR3 DNA sequence: TGCAGCGTCGGCGGTCTCACAAGGACTAGCGGGAGGGTCACCTACGAGCAGTACTTC.

The chain combines TRBV27 with TRBJ1-4, with D uncertain. Trimming took 0 bases from V and 7 from J, leaving 24 bases between them. This CDR3 has 19 residues. Germline CDR1 reads MNHEY; CDR2 reads SMNVEV (reference sequence). The CDR3, as DNA: TGTGCCAGCAGTTTATCCCACGGTGGCAGTCTATTGACGGGTGAAAAACTGTTTTTT. Translating gives CASSLSHGGSLLTGEKLFF.

The chain recombines TRBV5-6 with TRBJ2-7; possibly TRBD1 for D (6 bases). The V gene lost 1 base and the J gene lost 4 bases, with 12 bases spanning the gap. CDR1 and CDR2 (germline): SGHDT, YYEEEE. The CDR3 consists of 14 residues. CDR3 residues: CASSLWGRGYEQYF. As DNA, the CDR3 is TGTGCCAGCAGCTTGTGGGGCAGGGGATACGAGCAGTACTTC.

This chain uses TRBV6-6 with TRBJ1-2, with D possibly being TRBD1 (5 bases). The CDR3 runs to 13 residues. Germline CDR1 is MNHNY and CDR2 is SVGAGI (reference sequence). V shed 6 bases and J shed 2 bases, with 10 bases lying between them. CDR3 amino acids: CASSKAGNYGYTF. The CDR3 DNA follows: TGTGCCAGCAGCAAAGCAGGGAACTATGGCTACACCTTC.

The chain recombines TRBV6-5 with TRBJ2-7; TRBD2 is a possible D gene (6 bases). This CDR3 has 14 amino acids. V lost 5 bases, J lost 1 base, and 12 bases lay in between. Germline lookup yields CDR1 MNHEY and CDR2 SVGAGI. The DNA for the CDR3 is TGTGCCAGCAGTGATGGAGGGAATTCCTACGAGCAGTACTTC. Translation: CASSDGGNSYEQYF.

This chain joins TRBV5-1 and TRBJ1-5, with D possibly matching TRBD1 (5 bases). Germline V gene data show CDR1 as SGHRS and CDR2 as YFSETQ. V lost 0 bases and J lost 5, with 9 bases in between. The length of the CDR3 is 14 residues. The CDR3 sequence is CASSLAGIDQPQHF. CDR3 DNA: TGCGCCAGCAGCTTGGCAGGGATAGATCAGCCCCAGCATTTT.

The chain is built from TRBV1 and TRBJ2-5; the D call of TRBD1 is as the table states it, not checked on the DNA. The DNA end lines up better with TRBJ2-7; the J call may be wrong. TRBV1 is assigned pseudogene status. The CDR3 sequence is 13 residues long. The CDR3 DNA sequence: TGCACCGCCGGACAGAATTCCTCCTACGAGCAGTACTTC. Encoded protein: CTAGQNSSYEQYF.

The DNA of the CDR3 is TGTGCCAGCAGCTCGACCGGGACATCATATGGCTACACCTTC. Amino acid sequence: CASSSTGTSYGYTF. The chain couples TRBV7-9 to TRBJ1-2, with D possibly being TRBD1 (6 bases). V dropped 4 bases and J dropped 5 bases, with 14 bases sitting between them. Germline CDR1 is SEHNR and CDR2 is FQNEAQ (reference sequence). CDR3 length: 14 amino acids.

The rearrangement uses TRBV28 and TRBJ1-5; D not certain. CDR1 is MDHEN and CDR2 is SYDVKM in the germline V gene. The CDR3 totals 14 residues. V was trimmed by 5 bases and J by 3 bases, leaving 11 bases between them. The CDR3 DNA is TGTGCCAGCAGTCGCCGGGTGGACAATCAGCCCCAGCATTTT. It yields the protein CASSRRVDNQPQHF. Full variable domain (remainder filled in from reference TRBV28 and TRBJ1-5): DVKVTQSSRYLVKRTGEKVFLECVQDMDHENMFWYRQDPGLGLRLIYFSYDVKMKEKGDIPEGYSVSREKKERFSLILESASTNQTSMYLCASSRRVDNQPQHFGDGTRLSIL.

The chain carries TRBV7-7 and TRBJ1-1, with D uncertain. CDR3 length: 13 residues. Per germline, CDR1 SSHAT and CDR2 FNYEAQ (reference sequence). The V end was cut by 2 bases, the J end by 0 bases, with 4 bases between. CDR3 sequence: CASSLSLNTEAFF. The CDR3 region has the DNA TGTGCCAGCAGCTTATCTCTGAACACTGAAGCTTTCTTT.

The DNA for the CDR3 is TGTGCCTGGTCGAGGGGGTTGGACTATGGCTACACCTTC. Translation: CAWSRGLDYGYTF. V and J are TRBV30 and TRBJ1-2; weak D call: TRBD1 (6 bases). Germline lookup yields CDR1 GTSNPN and CDR2 SVGIG (reference sequence). The CDR3 is made up of 13 amino acids. V was shortened by 5 bases and J by 3 bases, with 13 bases between the two germline ends.

The gene calls are TRBV6-6 and TRBJ2-7; 7 bases agree with TRBD1. V trimming: 6 bases; J trimming: 2 bases; junction bases outside the gene matches: 10. The length of the CDR3 is 15 residues. Per germline, CDR1 MNHNY and CDR2 SVGAGI (reference sequence). The CDR3 DNA sequence: TGTGCCAGCAGCCCGCGACAGGGTGGCGCCTACGAGCAGTACTTC. This translates into CASSPRQGGAYEQYF.

About this clone: Other DNA variants within this sample encode the same CDR3. The V and J genes are TRBV5-4 and TRBJ2-5; 8 nucleotides line up with TRBD1. The CDR3 is 15 residues long. CDR1 is SGHNT, CDR2 YYREEE, per germline (reference sequence). V shed 0 bases, J shed 0 bases, and the junction held 1 base outside the gene matches. CDR3 in DNA: TGTGCCAGCAGCTTGGGACAGGGGTACCAAGAGACCCAGTACTTC. It codes for CASSLGQGYQETQYF.

This rearrangement joins TRBV30 to TRBJ1-1, with D tentatively TRBD1 (5 bases). V was cut by 0 bases and J by 4 bases, with 12 bases left in between. CDR1 GTSNPN and CDR2 SVGIG come from the germline V gene (reference sequence). The CDR3 consists of 14 residues. CDR3 in DNA: TGTGCCTGGAGTGTAATATCCAGGGCCACTGAAGCTTTCTTT. It is translated as CAWSVISRATEAFF.

The V and J genes are TRBV11-3 and TRBJ1-1; D not certain. V was shortened by 0 bases and J by 3 bases, with 5 bases between the two germline ends. CDR1 SGHNT and CDR2 YENEEA come from the germline V gene. CDR3 size: 13 residues. As DNA, the CDR3 is TGTGCCAGCAGCTTAGAGAGGTACACTGAAGCTTTCTTT. It is translated as CASSLERYTEAFF.

This chain joins TRBV11-2 and TRBJ2-6; 10 bases are a match to TRBD1. This CDR3 has 20 residues. Germline loops: CDR1 SGHAT, CDR2 FQNNGV. J gave up 5 bases and V 0 bases, and 13 bases lay outside the gene matches. The CDR3 coding sequence is TGTGCCAGCAGCTTAGATCTCGGGACAGGGGTATTCTCGAGGGCCAACGTCCTGACTTTC. Amino acid sequence: CASSLDLGTGVFSRANVLTF.

CDR3 sequence reads: CASSVSTDTQYF. Here the CDR3 DNA reads TGTGCCAGCAGCGTAAGCACAGATACGCAGTATTTT. The chain joins TRBV7-9 to TRBJ2-3; the D is unclear. Germline V gives CDR1 SEHNR, CDR2 FQNEAQ (reference sequence). The CDR3 covers 12 residues. Trimming shortened V by 5 bases and J by 0 bases, and 3 bases separated the two germline ends.

V and J are TRBV6-5 and TRBJ2-3; the match to TRBD1 covers 9 bases. The germline gives CDR1 MNHEY, CDR2 SVGAGI. There are 16 residues in the CDR3. V shed 0 bases, J shed 1 base, and the junction held 2 bases outside the gene matches. The CDR3 bases are TGTGCCAGCAGTTACTCTGACAGGGGGGGCACAGATACGCAGTATTTT. Translated, it gives CASSYSDRGGTDTQYF.

The chain is built from TRBV7-6 and TRBJ2-4; 10 bases are shared with TRBD2. The V and J ends lost 4 bases and 0 bases, in that order; junction bases with no gene match: 6. This CDR3 is 17 amino acids long. Germline CDR1 is SGHVS and CDR2 is FNYEAQ. CDR3 in amino acids: CASSSLTSGVAKNIQYF. DNA of the CDR3: TGTGCCAGCAGCTCCCTAACTAGCGGGGTAGCCAAAAACATTCAGTACTTC.

This sequence joins TRBV7-2 and TRBJ2-7; 7 bases are shared with TRBD1. V lost 1 base and J lost 2; bases outside the gene matches: 5. The CDR3 consists of 15 residues. Germline V CDR1 and CDR2: SGHTA, FQGNSA. Here the CDR3 reads CASSLGTGRTYEQYF. CDR3 nucleotide sequence: TGTGCCAGCAGCTTAGGGACAGGTCGCACCTACGAGCAGTACTTC.

V usage is TRBV30 and J usage is TRBJ2-3; a possible D gene is TRBD2 (6 bases). V lost 5 bases and J lost 9, with 18 bases in between. This CDR3 spans 13 amino acids. Germline CDR1 is GTSNPN and CDR2 is SVGIG (reference sequence). The CDR3 DNA follows: TGTGCCTGGGATGGGACCTCACGGGGGACGCAGTATTTT. Its protein product is CAWDGTSRGTQYF.

The rearrangement links TRBV4-3 to TRBJ1-2; 8 positions match TRBD1. V was pared by 1 base and J by 0 bases, with 10 bases of the junction left unmatched. Looked up from germline, CDR1 is LGHNA and CDR2 is YSLEER. The CDR3 has 18 residues. CDR3 sequence reads: CASSQARGQALANYGYTF. DNA for the CDR3: TGCGCCAGCAGCCAAGCTAGGGGACAGGCCCTGGCTAACTATGGCTACACCTTC.